These 18 T cell receptor beta chains came from one sample sequenced in a study of T cells in tumors and immune-related adverse events. Method: immunoSEQ multiplex PCR; TCRdb's copy keeps in-frame clones and lacks some. The table shows tens of thousands of clones, with about 89% occurring only once. The sample was lymph node tissue, taken from a patient treated with anti-PD-1 therapy. These receptors were taken from a female donor with metastatic renal cell carcinoma.

The J gene is TRBJ1-3, the V gene TRBV9; unclear D gene. Germline V lookup: CDR1 SGDLS, CDR2 YYNGEE. V shed 4 bases and J shed 3 bases, with 11 bases lying between them. CDR3 length equals 14 residues. The CDR3 bases are TGTGCCAGCAGCCCTCTCTCGGGTGGAAACACCATATATTTT. Translated, it gives CASSPLSGGNTIYF.

This chain connects TRBV7-9 to TRBJ2-5; D remains unclear. Germline V CDR1 and CDR2: SEHNR, FQNEAQ (reference sequence). Trimming took 4 bases from V and 5 from J, leaving 11 bases between them. This CDR3 has 13 amino acids. This chain's CDR3 is CASSSTGPETQYF. The CDR3 DNA reads as TGTGCCAGCAGCTCCACCGGGCCGGAGACCCAGTACTTC. Variable domain in full (rest from reference TRBV7-9 and TRBJ2-5): DTGVSQNPRHKITKRGQNVTFRCDPISEHNRLYWYRQTLGQGPEFLTYFQNEAQLEKSRLLSDRFSAERPKGSFSTLEIQRTEQGDSAMYLCASSSTGPETQYFGPGTRLLVL.

V is TRBV20-1 and J is TRBJ1-2, with unresolved D. Germline CDR1 DFQATT, CDR2 SNEGSKA (reference sequence). This CDR3 contains 11 residues. V was cut by 2 bases and J by 4 bases, with 5 bases left in between. The CDR3 bases are TGCAGTGCTAGAACCCCCTATGGCTACACCTTC. Translating it yields CSARTPYGYTF.

This clone was observed a single time. The chain is built from TRBV6-1 and TRBJ2-1; 15 bases match TRBD2. This CDR3 region has 16 residues. The germline V gene encodes CDR1 MNHNS and CDR2 SASEGT. J lost 8 bases, V lost 4 bases, and 6 bases had no gene match. The chain's CDR3 is CASSAAGLAGGYEQFF. Written as DNA, the CDR3 is TGTGCCAGCAGTGCCGCGGGACTAGCGGGAGGCTATGAGCAGTTCTTC.

This chain uses TRBV14 with TRBJ2-7, with D possibly TRBD1 on 6 matching bases. This CDR3 contains 13 residues. Trimming shortened V by 3 bases and J by 7 bases, and 13 bases separated the two germline ends. CDR1 and CDR2 from the germline V gene are SGHDN and FVKESK. CDR3 amino acids: CASSQIGTREQYF. DNA of the CDR3: TGTGCCAGCAGCCAGATCGGGACACGGGAGCAGTACTTC.

V is TRBV6-6 and J is TRBJ1-4, with 8 bases aligning to TRBD1. The length of the CDR3 is 13 residues. Germline CDR1 and CDR2: MNHNY and SVGAGI (reference sequence). The trim removed 10 bases at V and 3 bases at J, leaving 4 bases unmatched. CDR3 loop: CAIRTGPNEKLFF. The CDR3 DNA follows: TGTGCCATTCGGACAGGGCCTAATGAAAAACTGTTTTTT.

This chain links TRBV6-5 with TRBJ2-7, with D tentatively TRBD2 (5 bases). Germline-derived CDR1 and CDR2 are MNHEY and SVGAGI. The germline V and J ends were trimmed by 5 bases and 5 bases, with 16 bases remaining between them. CDR3 length equals 14 residues. The CDR3 is CASSKTKPWDEQYF. The CDR3 DNA follows: TGTGCCAGCAGTAAGACTAAACCCTGGGACGAGCAGTACTTC.

The chain uses TRBV29-1 and TRBJ1-4; a possible D gene is TRBD1 (5 bases). Trimming shortened V by 6 bases and J by 4 bases, and 12 bases separated the two germline ends. Germline V CDR1 and CDR2: SQVTM, ANQGSEA. The CDR3 totals 13 residues. The CDR3 DNA reads as TGCAGCGTCAAACAGGCCCTTAATGAAAAACTGTTTTTT. Translation: CSVKQALNEKLFF.

CDR3 in DNA: TGTGCCAGCAGAAGGGACAGGAGCTACAATGAGCAGTTCTTC. Translating it yields CASRRDRSYNEQFF. V gene TRBV25-1 combines with J gene TRBJ2-1; the match to TRBD1 covers 8 bases. Germline values: CDR1 MGHDK, CDR2 SYGVNS. This CDR3 spans 14 amino acids. The V segment lost 6 bases and the J segment 3 bases; nucleotides outside the gene matches: 4.

The rearrangement uses TRBV20-1 and TRBJ2-3, with D hard to call. Germline V gene data show CDR1 as DFQATT and CDR2 as SNEGSKA (reference sequence). The CDR3 contains 10 residues. The CDR3 here is CTIGADTQYF. For the CDR3, the DNA is TGCACAATAGGAGCAGATACGCAGTATTTT.

The chain has TRBV30 and TRBJ2-5, with 11 nucleotides matching TRBD2. CDR1 and CDR2 (germline): GTSNPN, SVGIG (reference sequence). This CDR3 has 15 amino acids. After removal of 2 bases from V and 4 bases from J, the junction contained 6 bases not matched to a gene. This CDR3 reads CAWSMGLAVGETQYF. In DNA, the CDR3 is TGTGCCTGGAGTATGGGACTAGCGGTAGGAGAGACCCAGTACTTC.

The chain recombines TRBV7-9 with TRBJ1-4; D is possibly TRBD1 (6 bases). Germline loops: CDR1 SEHNR, CDR2 FQNEAQ (reference sequence). The CDR3 contains 17 residues. V was cut by 2 bases and J by 5 bases, with 18 bases left in between. CDR3 sequence reads: CASSLSARRGKNEKLFF. The CDR3 DNA reads TGTGCCAGCAGCTTAAGTGCTCGGAGGGGGAAGAATGAAAAACTGTTTTTT.

Comment on this clone: The same CDR3 is also encoded by other DNA sequences in this sample. The V and J genes are TRBV18 and TRBJ1-2; D may be TRBD1 (6 bases). The V and J ends lost 3 bases and 6 bases respectively, with 11 bases between them. This CDR3 is built from 13 residues. Germline V gene data show CDR1 as KGHSH and CDR2 as LQKENI. As DNA, the CDR3 is TGTGCCAGCTCACCCCGGACAGAAGATGGCTACACCTTC. Its translation: CASSPRTEDGYTF.

This clone was detected only once. The chain couples TRBV2 to TRBJ2-2; a possible D gene is TRBD2 (5 bases). The CDR3 length is 14 residues. The V gene's germline CDR1 is SNHLY and CDR2 FYNNEI. The V end lost 7 bases, the J end lost 0 bases, and 9 bases lay between the germline ends. CDR3 nucleotides: TGTGCCAGCATCCCGGGAACGAACACCGGGGAGCTGTTTTTT. This gives the protein CASIPGTNTGELFF.

The genes are TRBV20-1 and TRBJ1-1; unclear D gene. Germline-derived CDR1 and CDR2 are DFQATT and SNEGSKA (reference sequence). This CDR3 is 11 amino acids long. The V gene lost 8 bases and the J gene lost 5 bases, with 12 bases spanning the gap. The CDR3 coding sequence is TGCAGTTCCAGAACCCTAACTGAAGCTTTCTTT. It translates to CSSRTLTEAFF.

The gene calls are TRBV4-3 and TRBJ1-4, with D possibly TRBD1 on 5 matching bases. V was clipped by 1 base and J by 0 bases, with 6 bases between them. Looked up from germline, CDR1 is LGHNA and CDR2 is YSLEER. The CDR3 is 15 amino acids. The CDR3 DNA follows: TGCGCCAGCAGCCAAGGACAGACAACTAATGAAAAACTGTTTTTT. It is translated as CASSQGQTTNEKLFF.

The chain recombines TRBV18 with TRBJ2-3; D remains ambiguous. This CDR3 is 12 amino acids long. Germline loops: CDR1 KGHSH, CDR2 LQKENI. V lost 3 bases, J lost 4 bases, and 5 bases lay in between. The chain's CDR3 is CASSPAADTQYF. CDR3 coding DNA: TGTGCCAGCTCACCGGCAGCAGATACGCAGTATTTT. Filled out from reference TRBV18 and TRBJ2-3, the complete variable domain reads NAGVMQNPRHLVRRRGQEARLRCSPMKGHSHVYWYRQLPEEGLKFMVYLQKENIIDESGMPKERFSAEFPKEGPSILRIQQVVRGDSAAYFCASSPAADTQYFGPGTRLTVL.

This sequence joins TRBV7-9 and TRBJ1-1; D remains unclear. The V end lost 1 base, the J end lost 0 bases, and 3 bases lay between the germline ends. This CDR3 comprises 13 residues. Germline-derived CDR1 and CDR2 are SEHNR and FQNEAQ (reference sequence). For the CDR3, the DNA is TGTGCCAGCAGCTTAGTCGTGAACACTGAAGCTTTCTTT. This gives the protein CASSLVVNTEAFF.